This TCR beta chain emerged from a study of T cells in localized non-small cell lung cancer. Regarding the study as a whole: Heterogeneity within the tumor remains possible, as just one region underwent sequencing.

Profiled with immunoSEQ multiplex PCR; TCRdb holds only in-frame clones, not every one. The data hold 1,500 to 2,000 clones, with around 24% observed a single time. Lacking atypia, the adjacent lung had been sampled at least 2 cm away from the tumor margin. On this clone itself: Its matching antigen is unknown.

The receptor was isolated from a woman aged 35 to 69 with stage II squamous cell lung carcinoma. The material was normal lung tissue next to the tumor, obtained before any cancer treatment.

The CDR3 reads CASSLQGQGTEAFF. Here the CDR3 DNA reads TGCGCCAGCAGCTTGCAGGGGCAGGGCACTGAAGCTTTCTTT. The chain carries TRBV5-1 and TRBJ1-1, with D possibly being TRBD1 (6 bases). Trimming left V 1 base short and J 4 bases short, with 11 bases between. Germline values: CDR1 SGHRS, CDR2 YFSETQ. CDR3 length: 14 residues.